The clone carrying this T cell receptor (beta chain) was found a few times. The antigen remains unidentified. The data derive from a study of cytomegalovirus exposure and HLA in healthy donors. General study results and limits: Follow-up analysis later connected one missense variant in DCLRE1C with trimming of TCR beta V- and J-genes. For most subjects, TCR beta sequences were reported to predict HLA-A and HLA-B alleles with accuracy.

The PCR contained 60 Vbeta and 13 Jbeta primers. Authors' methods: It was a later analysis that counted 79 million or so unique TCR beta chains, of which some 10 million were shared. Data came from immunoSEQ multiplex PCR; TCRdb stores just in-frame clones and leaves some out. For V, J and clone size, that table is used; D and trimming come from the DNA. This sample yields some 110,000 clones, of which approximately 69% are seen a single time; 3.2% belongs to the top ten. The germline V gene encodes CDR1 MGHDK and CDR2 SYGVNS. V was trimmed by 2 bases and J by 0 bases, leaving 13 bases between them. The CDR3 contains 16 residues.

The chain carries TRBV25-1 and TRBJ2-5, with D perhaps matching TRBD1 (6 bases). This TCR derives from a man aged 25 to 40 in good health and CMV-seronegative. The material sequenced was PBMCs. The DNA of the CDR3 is TGTGCCAGCAGTGAAGGGTTCAGGGGATACCAAGAGACCCAGTACTTC. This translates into CASSEGFRGYQETQYF.